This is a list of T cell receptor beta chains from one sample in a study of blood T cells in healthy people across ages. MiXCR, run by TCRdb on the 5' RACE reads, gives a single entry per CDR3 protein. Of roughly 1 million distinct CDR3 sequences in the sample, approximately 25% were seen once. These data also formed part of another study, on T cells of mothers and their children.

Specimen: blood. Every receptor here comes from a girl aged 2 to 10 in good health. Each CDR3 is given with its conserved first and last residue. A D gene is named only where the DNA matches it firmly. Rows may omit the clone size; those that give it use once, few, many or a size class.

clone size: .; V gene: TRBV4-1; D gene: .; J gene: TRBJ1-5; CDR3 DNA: TGCGCCAGCAGCCAACCGAACGAGCCCCAGCATTTT; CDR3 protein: CASSQPNEPQHF
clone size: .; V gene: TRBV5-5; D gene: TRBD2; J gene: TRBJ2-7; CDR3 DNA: TGTGCCAGCAGCTTCTCGCTAGCGGGAACCTACGAGCAGTACTTC; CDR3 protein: CASSFSLAGTYEQYF
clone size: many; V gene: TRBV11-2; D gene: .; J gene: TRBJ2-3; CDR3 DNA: TGTGCCAGCAGCCCCGCCGGCACAGATACGCAGTATTTT; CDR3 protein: CASSPAGTDTQYF
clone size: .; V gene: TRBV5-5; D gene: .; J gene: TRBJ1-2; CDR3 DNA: TGTGCCAGCACCGCTCGGGACGGCTATGGCTACACCTTC; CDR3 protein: CASTARDGYGYTF
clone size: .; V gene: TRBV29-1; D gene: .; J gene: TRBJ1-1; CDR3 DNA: TGCAGCGTTGACTTGCCCACTGAAGCTTTCTTT; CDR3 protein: CSVDLPTEAFF
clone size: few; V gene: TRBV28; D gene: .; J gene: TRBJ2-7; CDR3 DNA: TGTGCCAGCAGTTTTAGTACCGCAAATTCCTACGAGCAGTACTTC; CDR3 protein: CASSFSTANSYEQYF
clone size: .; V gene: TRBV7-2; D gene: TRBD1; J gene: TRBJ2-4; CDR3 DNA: TGTGCCAGCAGCCCGACAGGGGGTCAAGCCAAAAACATTCAGTACTTC; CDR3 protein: CASSPTGGQAKNIQYF
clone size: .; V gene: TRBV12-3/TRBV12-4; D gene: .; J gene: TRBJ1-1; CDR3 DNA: TGTGCCAGCAGTAAGGGGGTAGCCTTTCTTAACACTGAAGCTTTCTTT; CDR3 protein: CASSKGVAFLNTEAFF
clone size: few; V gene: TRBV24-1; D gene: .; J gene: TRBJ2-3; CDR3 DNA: TGTGCCACCACACGGCGGGACGCTGATACGCAGTATTTT; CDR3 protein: CATTRRDADTQYF
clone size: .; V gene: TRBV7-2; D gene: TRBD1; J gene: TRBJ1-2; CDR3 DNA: TGTGCCAGCAGCCCCCGGGACAGGCCCTATGGCTACACCTTC; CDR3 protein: CASSPRDRPYGYTF
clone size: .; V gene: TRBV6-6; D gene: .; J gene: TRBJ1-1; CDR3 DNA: TGTGCCAGCAGTTACACAAGGTCGAACACTGAAGCTTTCTTT; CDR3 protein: CASSYTRSNTEAFF
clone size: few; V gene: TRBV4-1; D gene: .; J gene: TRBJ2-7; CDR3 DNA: TGCGCCAGCAGCCAAGCGCACGCGGGGGAGCAGTACTTC; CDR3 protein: CASSQAHAGEQYF
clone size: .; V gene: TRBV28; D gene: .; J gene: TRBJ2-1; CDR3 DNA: TGTGCCAGCACGGTTAGCATCTACAATGAGCAGTTCTTC; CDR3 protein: CASTVSIYNEQFF
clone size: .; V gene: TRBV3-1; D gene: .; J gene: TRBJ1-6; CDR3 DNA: TGTGCCAGCTCGACAGCCTTCTCCTATAATTCACCCCTCCACTTT; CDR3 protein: CASSTAFSYNSPLHF
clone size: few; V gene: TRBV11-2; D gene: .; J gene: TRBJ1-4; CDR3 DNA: TGTGCCAGCAGCTTAGACGGCTCTAATGAAAAACTGTTTTTT; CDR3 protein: CASSLDGSNEKLFF
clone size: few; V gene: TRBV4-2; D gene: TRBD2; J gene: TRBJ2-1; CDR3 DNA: TGTGCCAGCAGCCAAGCGGTGGGTAGCGGGGGGCGCGGGGTTTTGGAGCAGTTCTTC; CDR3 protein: CASSQAVGSGGRGVLEQFF
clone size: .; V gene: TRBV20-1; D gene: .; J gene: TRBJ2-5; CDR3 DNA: TGCAGTGCCTCGACCGATCTACCTTCGTACCAAGAGACCCAGTACTTC; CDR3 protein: CSASTDLPSYQETQYF
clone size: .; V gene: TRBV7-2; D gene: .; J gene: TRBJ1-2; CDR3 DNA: TGTGCCAGCAGCTTCGGACCCTCAGGGGATGGCTACACCTTC; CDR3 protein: CASSFGPSGDGYTF
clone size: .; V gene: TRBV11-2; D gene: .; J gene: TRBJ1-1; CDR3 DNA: TGTGCCAGCAGCGACATTAACACTGAAGCTTTCTTT; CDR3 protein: CASSDINTEAFF
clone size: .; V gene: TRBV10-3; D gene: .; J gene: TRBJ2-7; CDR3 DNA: TGTGCCATCAGTAAGTTAGCGGACTCCTACGAGCAGTACTTC; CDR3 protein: CAISKLADSYEQYF
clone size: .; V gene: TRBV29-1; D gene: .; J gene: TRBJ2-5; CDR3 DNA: TGCAGCGCCTCACAGGAGGGCGAGACCCAGTACTTC; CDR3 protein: CSASQEGETQYF
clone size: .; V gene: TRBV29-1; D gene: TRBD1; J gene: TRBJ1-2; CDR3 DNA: TGCAGCGTTGTGACAGGGACGAACTATGGCTACACCTTC; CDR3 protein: CSVVTGTNYGYTF
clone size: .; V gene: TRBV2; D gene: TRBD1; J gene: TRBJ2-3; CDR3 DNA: TGTGCCAGCAGACCCCTGGAAACGGGACAGGGTGCGACAGATACGCAGTATTTT; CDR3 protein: CASRPLETGQGATDTQYF
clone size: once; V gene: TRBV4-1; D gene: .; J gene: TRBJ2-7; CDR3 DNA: TGCGCCAGCAGTTACCTACAGGGTGATTTGGAAGCGGCGGCTTCCGAGCAGTACTTC; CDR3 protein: CASSYLQGDLEAAASEQYF
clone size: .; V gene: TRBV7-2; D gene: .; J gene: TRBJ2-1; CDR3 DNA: TGTGCCAGCAGCCCCGGAGGTGGGGGGCCTAGCGGACGCAATGAGCAGTTCTTC; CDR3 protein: CASSPGGGGPSGRNEQFF
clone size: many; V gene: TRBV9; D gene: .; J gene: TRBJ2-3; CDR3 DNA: TGTGCCAGCAGCGTCCAGGATTCAGATACGCAGTATTTT; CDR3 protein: CASSVQDSDTQYF
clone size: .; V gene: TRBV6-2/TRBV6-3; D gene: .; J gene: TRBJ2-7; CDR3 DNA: TGTGCCAGCAGTTACTCGCTCCCCTACGAGCAGTACTTC; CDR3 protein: CASSYSLPYEQYF
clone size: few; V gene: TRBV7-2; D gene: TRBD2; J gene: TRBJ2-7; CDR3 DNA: TGTGCCAGCAGCCCGACTAGCGGGGGGGCCTACGAGCAGTACTTC; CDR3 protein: CASSPTSGGAYEQYF
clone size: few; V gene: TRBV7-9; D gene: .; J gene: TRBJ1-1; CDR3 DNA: TGTGCCAGCAGCCCAGGGGTTTATGGCCTGCCGAACACTGAAGCTTTCTTT; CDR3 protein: CASSPGVYGLPNTEAFF
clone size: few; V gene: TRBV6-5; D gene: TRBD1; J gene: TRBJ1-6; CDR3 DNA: TGTGCCAGCAGTTACAGAACAGGGGAATCACCCCTCCACTTT; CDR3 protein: CASSYRTGESPLHF
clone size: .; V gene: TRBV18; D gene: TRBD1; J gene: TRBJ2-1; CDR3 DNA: TGTGCCAGCTCACCCCTCCGACAGGGTTTCTACAATGAGCAGTTCTTC; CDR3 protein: CASSPLRQGFYNEQFF
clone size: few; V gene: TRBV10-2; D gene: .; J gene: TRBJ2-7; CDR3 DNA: TGCGCCAGCAGTGAGTCGCTATTCTACGAGCAGTACTTC; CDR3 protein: CASSESLFYEQYF
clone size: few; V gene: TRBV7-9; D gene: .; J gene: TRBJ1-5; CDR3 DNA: TGTGCCAGCTCTTGGGGGGGCAATCAGCCCCAGCATTTT; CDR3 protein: CASSWGGNQPQHF
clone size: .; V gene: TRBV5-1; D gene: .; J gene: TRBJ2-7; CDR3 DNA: TGCGCCAGCAGCTTGGTGGGGTTGGGGGACATTATCTCCTACGAGCAGTACTTC; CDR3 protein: CASSLVGLGDIISYEQYF
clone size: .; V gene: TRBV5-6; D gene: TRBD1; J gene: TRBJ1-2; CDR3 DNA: TGTGCCAGCAGCTTAAGACAGGGGGATAGCTATGGCTACACCTTC; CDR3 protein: CASSLRQGDSYGYTF
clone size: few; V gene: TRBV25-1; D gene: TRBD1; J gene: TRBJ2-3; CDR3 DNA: TGTGCCAGCGGACACAGGGGAAACACAGATACGCAGTATTTT; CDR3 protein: CASGHRGNTDTQYF
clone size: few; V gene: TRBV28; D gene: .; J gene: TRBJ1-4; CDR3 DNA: TGCGCCAGCAAAGGTACTAATGAAAAACTGTTTTTT; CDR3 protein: CASKGTNEKLFF